This T cell receptor beta chain derives from a study of identical twins. Findings and limits, study-wide: Clonotypes of the beta chain that were abundant in cord blood carried fewer insertions (memory repertoires showed none).

With 7 bases clipped from V and 4 bases from J, the junction kept 12 bases outside the gene matches. The CDR3 contains 16 residues. The germline CDR1 and CDR2 sequences are MDHEN and SYDVKM. On this clonotype: The antigen remains undetermined.

Template switching introduced a universal primer site, and the cDNA bore unique molecular identifiers. TCRdb itself ran the 5' RACE reads through MiXCR, one entry per CDR3 protein. The top ten clones hold around 1.5% of a sample with about 900,000 distinct CDR3 sequences, over 9% of them seen once. These data were likewise used in another study, on yellow fever vaccine responses in identical twins.

This chain connects TRBV28 to TRBJ2-1; 8 bases match TRBD2. Sequencing input: PBMCs. The sequence was obtained from a woman aged 18-29 years in good health. The CDR3 here is CASTLGGAPGYNEQFF. The CDR3 DNA reads TGTGCCAGCACCCTCGGGGGGGCCCCCGGTTACAATGAGCAGTTCTTC.